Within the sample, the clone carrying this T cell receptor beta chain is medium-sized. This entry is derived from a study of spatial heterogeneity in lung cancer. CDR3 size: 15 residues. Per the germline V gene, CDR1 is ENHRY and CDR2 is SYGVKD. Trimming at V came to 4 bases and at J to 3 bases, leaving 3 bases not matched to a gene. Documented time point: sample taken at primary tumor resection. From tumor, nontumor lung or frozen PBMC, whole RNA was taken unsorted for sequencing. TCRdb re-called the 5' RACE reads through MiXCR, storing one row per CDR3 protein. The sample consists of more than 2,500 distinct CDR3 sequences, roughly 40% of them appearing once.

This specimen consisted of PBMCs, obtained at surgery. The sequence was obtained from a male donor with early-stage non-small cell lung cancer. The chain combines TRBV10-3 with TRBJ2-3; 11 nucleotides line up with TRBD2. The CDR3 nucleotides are TGTGCCATCAGTGCAGCTAGCGGGAGGACAGATACGCAGTATTTT. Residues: CAISAASGRTDTQYF.